The sequence of this T cell receptor beta chain was determined in a study of blood T cell repertoires in COVID-19. The overall study: The origin of the acute and convalescent COVID-19 samples was the United States, Italy and Spain.

Assay used: immunoSEQ multiplex PCR; TCRdb lists only in-frame clones, some missing. This sample has approximately 99,000 clones, with around 87% found just once. V lost 0 bases, J lost 4 bases, and 9 bases stayed unmatched. The length of the CDR3 is 16 residues. CDR1 is SGDLS and CDR2 is YYNGEE in the germline V gene. The clonotype originates from a human donor in a cohort sampled during active COVID-19. The sequencing sample was made of peripheral blood. The chain carries TRBV9 and TRBJ2-7, with 8 bases matching TRBD2. This CDR3 is CASSVGRAGDGYEQYF. The DNA for the CDR3 is TGTGCCAGCAGCGTAGGACGAGCGGGAGACGGTTACGAGCAGTACTTC.